This T cell receptor (beta chain) was sequenced for a study of early T cells in non-severe SARS-CoV-2 infection. As for the study in general: Unsorted whole blood bulk RNA was sequenced, with unpaired chains.

TCRdb re-called the 5' RACE reads through MiXCR, storing one row per CDR3 protein. The repertoire includes some 75,000 distinct CDR3 sequences, approximately 14% of them detected once, and roughly 1.4% sits in the top ten. Germline CDR1 is SGHTA and CDR2 is FQGNSA. Trimming took 6 bases from V and 2 from J; bases not matched to a gene: 10. The CDR3 has 16 amino acids. This clonotype was picked up a small number of times. The receptor was isolated from an adult who was a healthcare worker with PCR-confirmed SARS-CoV-2 infection or an uninfected control (not recorded which). Sequences were obtained from whole blood. The gene calls are TRBV7-2 and TRBJ2-3, with 8 bases lining up with TRBD1. The CDR3 here is CASSSTGGVFTDTQYF. DNA for the CDR3: TGTGCCAGCAGTTCTACAGGGGGTGTGTTCACAGATACGCAGTATTTT.